This TCR beta chain was captured by sequencing in a study of cytomegalovirus exposure and HLA in healthy donors. Use of 60 Vbeta and 13 Jbeta primers characterized the PCR. The repertoire was sequenced with immunoSEQ multiplex PCR; TCRdb's copy has only in-frame clones and lacks some. This sample has fewer than 200,000 clones; roughly 87% occur once, and the top ten carry about 0.24%. Trimming took 8 bases from V and 3 from J, leaving 6 bases between them. From germline, CDR1 is SGHTS and CDR2 YDEGEE. The CDR3 extends over 10 amino acids. This TCR derives from a girl younger than two in good health and CMV-seronegative. This rearrangement joins TRBV5-8 to TRBJ2-7; D not resolved. Sequenced material: PBMCs. CDR3 coding DNA: TGTGCCAGTGAGGACTACGAGCAGTACTTC. This sequence encodes CASEDYEQYF.